This TCR beta chain was retrieved from a study of radiotherapy plus CTLA-4 blockade in lung cancer. TCRdb's table, derived via immunoSEQ multiplex PCR, lists solely in-frame clones and lacks some. The sample lists more than 90,000 clones; approximately 84% were seen once. This sequence originates from a human donor with non-small cell lung cancer who had a partial response to radiotherapy plus ipilimumab. Here the sequenced sample was peripheral blood, taken from a patient treated with radiotherapy plus ipilimumab.

The CDR3 DNA reads TGTGCCAGCAGGTCTACAGGGGGATCTACCGGGGAGCTGTTTTTT. Protein product: CASRSTGGSTGELFF. The genes are TRBV6-1 and TRBJ2-2; 8 nucleotides align to TRBD1. The J segment lost 5 bases and the V segment lost 6 bases, leaving 8 bases of the junction unmatched. This CDR3 comprises 15 residues. Germline V gene data show CDR1 as MNHNS and CDR2 as SASEGT.